The 30 T cell receptor beta chains below come from one sample, sequenced in a study of T cells after yellow fever vaccination. MiXCR, applied by TCRdb to the 5' RACE reads, yields one record per CDR3 protein. The repertoire consists of around 110,000 distinct CDR3 sequences, with 8% to 9.5% occurring once and the leading ten covering roughly 27%. The sample consisted of CD8+ T cells sorted from PBMCs, taken 45 days after the yellow fever booster vaccination. Receptors originate from a man in his thirties or forties who received the YFV17D yellow fever vaccine.

The rearrangement uses TRBV14 and TRBJ1-2; D is unresolved. This CDR3 spans 14 amino acids. Per the germline V gene, CDR1 is SGHDN and CDR2 is FVKESK. Trimming pared 3 bases from V and 4 bases from J, leaving 12 bases between. CDR3 loop: CASSHTPLSYGYTF. DNA of the CDR3: TGTGCCAGCAGCCACACTCCTCTCAGCTATGGCTACACCTTC.

This clonotype came up many times. The rearrangement joins TRBV14 to TRBJ2-7; 10 bases are shared with TRBD1. The germline V gene encodes CDR1 SGHDN and CDR2 FVKESK. The trim removed 2 bases at V and 3 bases at J, leaving 1 base unmatched. The CDR3 spans 14 residues. CDR3 sequence: CASSQWDRGYEQYF. The DNA for the CDR3 is TGTGCCAGCAGCCAATGGGACAGGGGCTACGAGCAGTACTTC. The whole variable domain, filled in from reference TRBV14 and TRBJ2-7, reads EAGVTQFPSHSVIEKGQTVTLRCDPISGHDNLYWYRRVMGKEIKFLLHFVKESKQDESGMPNNRFLAERTGGTYSTLKVQPAELEDSGVYFCASSQWDRGYEQYFGPGTRLTVT.

The J gene is TRBJ2-1, the V gene TRBV7-9; 10 bases fit TRBD2. Trimming removed 5 bases from V and 10 bases from J; junction bases left unmatched: 8. The germline gives CDR1 SEHNR, CDR2 FQNEAQ (reference sequence). The CDR3 spans 14 residues. This CDR3 reads CASSLSGRAGEQFF. The DNA of the CDR3 is TGTGCCAGCAGCCTAAGCGGGAGGGCCGGCGAGCAGTTCTTC.

This clonotype was seen more than once but under ten times. This rearrangement joins TRBV7-8 to TRBJ2-7; 9 bases match TRBD1. The CDR3 has 16 residues. CDR1 and CDR2 from the germline V gene are SGHVS and FQNEAQ. After removal of 5 bases from V and 2 bases from J, the junction contained 10 bases not matched to a gene. The CDR3 region has the DNA TGTGCCAGCAGCGAATCCGGGACAGGGATCACCTACGAGCAGTACTTC. Protein sequence: CASSESGTGITYEQYF.

This clonotype showed up many times. The chain couples TRBV11-2 to TRBJ1-2; D remains ambiguous. Trimming removed 1 base at V and 7 bases at J, with 4 bases between. The CDR3 is 11 residues long. Germline loops: CDR1 SGHAT, CDR2 FQNNGV. The DNA of the CDR3 is TGTGCCAGCAGCTTAGGTGTTGGCTACACCTTC. It encodes CASSLGVGYTF.

The J gene is TRBJ2-7, the V gene TRBV6-2 or TRBV6-3; D gene uncertain. Looked up from germline, CDR1 is MNHEY and CDR2 is SVGEGT. V was clipped by 3 bases and J by 3 bases, with 9 bases between them. This CDR3 contains 13 residues. The CDR3 is CASSYGGVYEQYF. In DNA, the CDR3 is TGTGCCAGCAGTTATGGCGGCGTCTACGAGCAGTACTTC.

A word on this clonotype: At one of its ends the junction is not consistent with the germline gene, which may arise from a read error. The rearrangement links TRBV20-1 to TRBJ2-7; 8 bases are a match to TRBD2. CDR1 DFQATT and CDR2 SNEGSKA come from the germline V gene (reference sequence). The CDR3 length is 18 residues. The CDR3 spells CCARDPRREGPQLYEQYF. The CDR3 bases are TGCTGTGCTAGAGATCCTCGACGGGAGGGCCCACAATTGTACGAGCAGTACTTC.

This chain connects TRBV19 to TRBJ1-1; D is perhaps TRBD1 (5 bases). The germline gives CDR1 LNHDA, CDR2 SQIVND (reference sequence). The CDR3 length is 11 residues. The CDR3 DNA reads as TGTGCTACGTACGGGGGGACTGAAGCTTTCTTT. It codes for CATYGGTEAFF.

The genes are TRBV24-1 and TRBJ1-2, with D perhaps matching TRBD1 (5 bases). In germline, CDR1 is KGHDR, CDR2 SFDVKD. Trimming took 2 bases from V and 6 from J, leaving 12 bases between them. The CDR3 runs 14 residues. The CDR3 spells CATSDWGRAHGYTF. Written as DNA, the CDR3 is TGTGCCACCAGTGATTGGGGACGGGCCCATGGCTACACCTTC.

The rearrangement links TRBV5-6 to TRBJ2-1, with D possibly matching TRBD2 (5 bases). The germline V gene encodes CDR1 SGHDT and CDR2 YYEEEE. V was trimmed by 0 bases and J by 9 bases, leaving 16 bases between them. The CDR3 has 15 residues. The DNA for the CDR3 is TGTGCCAGCAGCTTGGGGGATCCCGGGATCGTTGAGCAGTTCTTC. Translated: CASSLGDPGIVEQFF.

Only a few counts were recorded for this clonotype. A read error may account for a junction end that differs from germline. The rearrangement joins TRBV7-7 to TRBJ2-1, with no clear D. The length of the CDR3 is 13 residues. Germline V gene data show CDR1 as SSHAT and CDR2 as FNYEAQ (reference sequence). The CDR3: CASSLFRDNEQFF. CDR3 bases: TGTGCTAGCAGCTTATTCCGGGACAATGAGCAGTTCTTC. Full variable domain (outside the CDR3, taken from reference TRBV7-7 and TRBJ2-1): GAGVSQSPRYKVTKRGQDVTLRCDPISSHATLYWYQQALGQGPEFLTYFNYEAQPDKSGLPSDRFSAERPEGSISTLTIQRTEQRDSAMYRCASSLFRDNEQFFGPGTRLTVL.

This clonotype was recorded many times. This chain joins TRBV15 and TRBJ2-2; perhaps TRBD2 as D (5 bases). Germline CDR1 reads LNHNV; CDR2 reads YYDKDF (reference sequence). This CDR3 region has 12 residues. Trimming pared 6 bases from V and 7 bases from J, leaving 9 bases between. CDR3 coding DNA: TGTGCCACCAGTGTTAGCGACGGGGAGCTGTTTTTT. As protein: CATSVSDGELFF. Drawing the rest from reference TRBV15 and TRBJ2-2, the complete variable domain is DAMVIQNPRYQVTQFGKPVTLSCSQTLNHNVMYWYQQKSSQAPKLLFHYYDKDFNNEADTPDNFQSRRPNTSFCFLDIRSPGLGDTAMYLCATSVSDGELFFGEGSRLTVL.

This clonotype came up many times. The chain is built from TRBV11-2 and TRBJ2-7; no firm D call. The CDR3 extends over 15 amino acids. In germline, CDR1 is SGHAT, CDR2 FQNNGV. The V gene lost 3 bases and the J gene lost 3 bases, with 15 bases spanning the gap. CDR3 DNA: TGTGCCAGCAGCTTCCCGGGCCAGAGTCACTACGAGCAGTACTTC. Translation gives CASSFPGQSHYEQYF.

This clonotype was observed at least ten times. The rearrangement links TRBV12-3 or TRBV12-4 to TRBJ2-2, with D perhaps given as TRBD1 or TRBD2 (5 bases each). V lost 7 bases and J lost 2, with 14 bases in between. The CDR3 consists of 15 residues. In DNA form, the CDR3 reads TGTGCCAGCACCTCGGGGACCCGAAACACCGGGGAGCTGTTTTTT. Protein product: CASTSGTRNTGELFF.

This clonotype has a count of ten or more. The gene calls are TRBV12-3 or TRBV12-4 and TRBJ1-1, with D maybe TRBD1 (6 bases). The CDR3 has 11 amino acids. V was shortened by 5 bases and J by 6 bases, with 7 bases between the two germline ends. The CDR3 region has the DNA TGTGCCAGCAGTGGGACATCTGAAGCTTTCTTT. Protein: CASSGTSEAFF.

The sample holds many counts of this clonotype. CDR3 nucleotide sequence: TGTGCCAGCAGCGTTACCGGGACAGGGACCTACGAGCAGTACTTC. Translating gives CASSVTGTGTYEQYF. This chain joins TRBV9 and TRBJ2-7; TRBD1 aligns across 9 bases. The CDR3 length is 15 residues. Germline V gene sequence: CDR1 SGDLS, CDR2 YYNGEE. The junction had 5 bases not matched to a gene; V was cut back by 2 bases and J by 2 bases. Using reference TRBV9 and TRBJ2-7 for the parts outside the CDR3, the full variable domain is DSGVTQTPKHLITATGQRVTLRCSPRSGDLSVYWYQQSLDQGLQFLIQYYNGEERAKGNILERFSAQQFPDLHSELNLSSLELGDSALYFCASSVTGTGTYEQYFGPGTRLTVT.

This clonotype was observed many times. The gene calls are TRBV12-3 or TRBV12-4 and TRBJ2-3; the D gene could be TRBD1 or TRBD2 (5 bases each). This CDR3 contains 14 residues. V dropped 5 bases and J dropped 3 bases, with 12 bases sitting between them. The CDR3 nucleotides are TGTGCCAGCAGTCCACTTGGGGGAACAGATACGCAGTATTTT. Translated: CASSPLGGTDTQYF.

On this clonotype: The junction departs from germline at one end; a sequencing error may be responsible. The V gene is TRBV5-1, the J gene TRBJ2-2, with 15 bases fitting TRBD2. CDR3 size: 16 residues. Germline CDR1 reads SGHRS; CDR2 reads YFSETQ. The CDR3, as DNA: TGCGACAGCAGCCGGGGACTAGCGGGAGGTCTCGGGGAGCTGTTTTTT. Translated, it gives CDSSRGLAGGLGELFF.

This chain joins TRBV28 and TRBJ2-2; 11 bases align to TRBD2. In germline, CDR1 is MDHEN, CDR2 SYDVKM. With V trimmed by 5 bases and J by 4 bases, 9 bases remained unmatched. The length of the CDR3 is 17 residues. CDR3 nucleotides: TGTGCCAGCAGTCCCCTTAGACTAGCGGGAAGCACCGGGGAGCTGTTTTTT. Its translation is CASSPLRLAGSTGELFF.

This clonotype was recorded many times. The chain employs TRBV14 and TRBJ2-7, with TRBD1 identical over 9 bases. The germline V gene has CDR1 SGHDN and CDR2 FVKESK. The ends lost 6 bases at V and 2 bases at J; junction bases unmatched: 11. CDR3 length: 16 amino acids. This CDR3 is CASRRIPDRGAYEQYF. The CDR3 DNA reads as TGTGCCAGCAGACGCATCCCGGACAGGGGAGCCTACGAGCAGTACTTC.

This clonotype has only a few counts. The chain combines TRBV12-3 or TRBV12-4 with TRBJ1-1; 7 nucleotides match TRBD1. The length of the CDR3 is 13 residues. The V gene end was trimmed by 4 bases and the J gene end by 3 bases; junction bases not matched to a gene: 2. The CDR3 loop is CASSWGTDTEAFF. The CDR3 coding sequence is TGTGCCAGCAGTTGGGGGACAGACACTGAAGCTTTCTTT.

This chain connects TRBV7-9 to TRBJ2-7; 7 positions match TRBD2. Germline lookup yields CDR1 SEHNR and CDR2 FQNEAQ (reference sequence). The CDR3 contains 14 residues. V lost 5 bases to trimming and J lost 3 bases; unmatched junction nucleotides: 7. CDR3 residues: CASSPPGGIYEQYF. CDR3 DNA: TGTGCCAGCAGCCCCCCCGGGGGGATCTACGAGCAGTACTTC.

There are many counts of this clonotype. The CDR3 region has the DNA TGTGCCAGCAGTTTAGCGGCGGGAGGGCCTCGGGAGCAGTTCTTC. This codes for CASSLAAGGPREQFF. The V call is TRBV12-3 or TRBV12-4, the J call TRBJ2-1; 9 bases match TRBD2. V lost 0 bases to trimming and J lost 10 bases; unmatched junction nucleotides: 7. The CDR3 contains 15 residues.

At least ten counts were recorded for this clonotype. This sequence joins TRBV29-1 and TRBJ2-5, with a possible D match to TRBD2 (5 bases). Germline lookup yields CDR1 SQVTM and CDR2 ANQGSEA. Trimming cost V 6 bases and J 1 base, with 9 bases left between them. The CDR3 is made up of 12 amino acids. CDR3 sequence (DNA): TGCAGCGTAGCGGAGGCCCAAGAGACCCAGTACTTC. Protein: CSVAEAQETQYF.

This clonotype was detected ten times or more. The genes are TRBV29-1 and TRBJ2-5; D is unclear. The length of the CDR3 is 13 residues. Germline loops: CDR1 SQVTM, CDR2 ANQGSEA. V lost 0 bases to trimming and J lost 2 bases, with 7 bases between them. DNA of the CDR3: TGCAGCGTTGAAGAGCCTAATCAAGAGACCCAGTACTTC. It encodes CSVEEPNQETQYF.

This clonotype has at least ten counts. This rearrangement joins TRBV27 to TRBJ2-1; D call uncertain. Trimming shortened V by 3 bases and J by 9 bases, and 6 bases separated the two germline ends. This CDR3 spans 11 amino acids. Germline V lookup: CDR1 MNHEY, CDR2 SMNVEV (reference sequence). CDR3: CASSFGFEQFF. The CDR3 coding sequence is TGTGCCAGCAGTTTCGGTTTTGAGCAGTTCTTC.

This clonotype was counted many times. The chain combines TRBV27 with TRBJ2-7; TRBD1 agrees at 10 bases. J was trimmed by 5 bases and V by 4 bases; bases with no gene match: 5. This CDR3 contains 14 residues. Germline loops: CDR1 MNHEY, CDR2 SMNVEV (reference sequence). Here the CDR3 DNA reads TGTGCCAGCAGTTCATGGGACAGGGGTAACGAGCAGTACTTC. Protein: CASSSWDRGNEQYF.

This clonotype came up a few times. The J gene is TRBJ2-5, the V gene TRBV23-1; possibly TRBD1 or TRBD2 for D (6 bases each). TRBV23-1 belongs to the ORF category, with a function that is uncertain. The CDR3 loop spans 16 amino acids. The V and J ends lost 4 bases and 2 bases respectively, with 17 bases between them. Here the CDR3 DNA reads TGCGCCAGCAGTCGCTGCGGGGAAGGGGGGCAAGAGACCCAGTACTTC. Protein sequence: CASSRCGEGGQETQYF.

This clonotype was counted ten times or more. This chain uses TRBV9 with TRBJ2-4; 8 nucleotides align to TRBD1. After removal of 3 bases from V and 5 bases from J, the junction contained 10 bases not matched to a gene. This CDR3 has 16 residues. CDR1 and CDR2 from the germline V gene are SGDLS and YYNGEE. Written as DNA, the CDR3 is TGTGCCAGCAGCGGGCGATCAGGGGGCGTTGAAAACATTCAGTACTTC. It codes for CASSGRSGGVENIQYF.

This clonotype was seen more than once but under ten times. V and J are TRBV3-1 and TRBJ2-7; 9 bases agree with TRBD1. The germline V gene encodes CDR1 LGHDT and CDR2 YNNKEL (reference sequence). V lost 6 bases to trimming and J lost 1 base; unmatched junction nucleotides: 4. The CDR3 runs to 14 residues. The CDR3 coding sequence is TGTGCCAGCAGTGGGACAGGGATATCCTACGAGCAGTACTTC. This encodes CASSGTGISYEQYF.